Given below is one T cell receptor (beta chain) in context. The antigen this receptor binds is unknown. Per-nucleotide qualities are absent, and no much larger clonotype sits a single base away. This specimen belongs to a study of T cell repertoires in cytomegalovirus infection (dated by TCRdb to about 2019). Turning to the overall study: Because public TCR beta signatures pointed to carriage of CMV infection together with the matching HLA type, the HLA type of each donor mattered for the analysis.

Measured from the cysteine to the phenylalanine, the CDR3 is 15 residues long. This entry keeps only the CDR3 DNA: 45 bases, framed from base 1. The trim is 0 bases for V and 1 base for J, with a gap of 10 bases between the germline ends. Looking up the germline V gene yields CDR1 SGHDN and CDR2 FVKESK. Sequencer: Illumina HiSeq 1500. The public reads were run again by TCRdb, first through fastp at Q25 and then through MiXCR, and only productive beta chains were kept. When rows share a CDR3 protein, they turn into one entry using the most common DNA and genes. The sample data list 500,000 or so distinct CDR3 sequences, and about 15% of these were observed just once. Around 25% of the sample comes from the top ten. The paper's findings and limits, for the study overall: In the ex vivo response, HLA-C-restricted CMV-specific TCR beta clonotypes were dominant, and in two of eight donors the single most frequent clonotype came from this HLA-C-restricted group. In both this cohort and an independent approximately 350-donor cohort, the cumulative frequency of public TCR beta family members distinguished carriers of CMV infection plus the relevant HLA type.

The V gene is TRBV14 and the J gene is TRBJ2-7, with no confident D gene call. This receptor was taken from a human donor in good health (CMV status not recorded). Some clones in this sample may be carry-over from other donors' samples. Sequenced sample: CD8+ T cells from PBMCs. CDR3 reads: CASSQELFRSYEQYF. The DNA sequence is TGTGCCAGCAGCCAAGAACTGTTCAGGTCCTACGAGCAGTACTTC.